These 14 T cell receptor beta chains came from one sample sequenced in a study of response to subunit inactivated influenza vaccine. TCRdb reprocessed the RT-PCR reads with MiXCR, giving one entry per CDR3 protein. The profile covers roughly 570,000 distinct CDR3 sequences, with approximately 14% appearing a single time and 11% taken by the ten largest. The starting material was PBMCs from blood, obtained 11 to 12 days after vaccination. The origin of the receptors is a man in his fifties or sixties who received an inactivated influenza vaccine.

Here the CDR3 DNA reads TGTGCCTGGAGTGTACAGGCAGGTGAAGCTTTCTTT. It translates to CAWSVQAGEAFF. J is TRBJ1-1 and V is TRBV30; tentatively, D is TRBD1 (5 bases). The CDR3 spans 12 residues. The V end was cut by 0 bases, the J end by 7 bases, with 9 bases between. Germline values: CDR1 GTSNPN, CDR2 SVGIG (reference sequence).

This chain connects TRBV4-2 to TRBJ2-7; TRBD2 matches 7 bases. The CDR3 is 15 amino acids. CDR1 and CDR2 (germline): LGHNA, YNFKEQ. V trimming: 2 bases; J trimming: 3 bases; junction bases outside the gene matches: 7. The DNA of the CDR3 is TGTGCCAGCAGCCAAACAGCGGGGTCTAACTACGAGCAGTACTTC. Encoded protein: CASSQTAGSNYEQYF.

This clonotype was seen more than once but under ten times. The rearrangement uses TRBV5-1 and TRBJ1-1, with TRBD1 matching 10 bases. The CDR3 extends over 15 amino acids. With V trimmed by 2 bases and J by 8 bases, 9 bases remained unmatched. The germline gives CDR1 SGHRS, CDR2 YFSETQ. This chain's CDR3 is CASSLGARGQGEAFF. The CDR3 DNA sequence: TGCGCCAGCAGCTTAGGGGCCCGGGGACAGGGGGAAGCTTTCTTT.

The chain joins TRBV15 to TRBJ2-3; a possible D gene is TRBD1 (5 bases). V was clipped by 7 bases and J by 0 bases, with 5 bases between them. CDR3 length: 12 residues. The germline gives CDR1 LNHNV, CDR2 YYDKDF (reference sequence). This CDR3 reads CATKGSTDTQYF. In DNA, the CDR3 is TGTGCCACCAAGGGGAGCACAGATACGCAGTATTTT.

As to this clonotype: This may stem from a read error, because a much larger clone lies one nucleotide away. The chain links TRBV6-1 to TRBJ1-1; 8 bases fit TRBD1. The germline V gene encodes CDR1 MNHNS and CDR2 SASEGT. The V segment lost 6 bases and the J segment 1 base; nucleotides outside the gene matches: 1. CDR3 size: 13 residues. This CDR3 reads CASRDRENTEAFF. The CDR3 nucleotides are TGTGCCAGCAGGGACAGGGAGAACACTGAAGCTTTCTTT.

This clonotype was seen only a few times. This chain links TRBV29-1 with TRBJ1-1; D is perhaps TRBD1 (5 bases). Germline V gene sequence: CDR1 SQVTM, CDR2 ANQGSEA. The CDR3 covers 11 residues. V was pared by 4 bases and J by 3 bases, with 6 bases between. The CDR3 nucleotides are TGCAGCGTTGCAGGGTACACTGAAGCTTTCTTT. It specifies CSVAGYTEAFF. The full variable domain, rest sourced from reference TRBV29-1 and TRBJ1-1, is SAVISQKPSRDICQRGTSLTIQCQVDSQVTMMFWYRQQPGQSLTLIATANQGSEATYESGFVIDKFPISRPNLTFSTLTVSNMSPEDSSIYLCSVAGYTEAFFGQGTRLTVV.

The chain links TRBV12-3 or TRBV12-4 to TRBJ2-1; 10 bases align to TRBD2. This CDR3 comprises 17 residues. The V segment lost 1 base and the J segment 7 bases; nucleotides outside the gene matches: 10. CDR3 amino acids: CASSLVASGRVWNEQFF. CDR3 in DNA: TGTGCCAGCAGTTTAGTTGCTAGCGGGAGAGTGTGGAATGAGCAGTTCTTC.

The CDR3 DNA is TGTGCCAGCAGCTTAGGTTCAGGGCCCCACGAGCAGTACTTC. Translated: CASSLGSGPHEQYF. The V gene is TRBV7-9, the J gene TRBJ2-7; perhaps TRBD1 as D (5 bases). Germline lookup yields CDR1 SEHNR and CDR2 FQNEAQ (reference sequence). V was shortened by 1 base and J by 5 bases, with 12 bases between the two germline ends. CDR3 length: 14 amino acids.

The gene calls are TRBV12-3 or TRBV12-4 and TRBJ2-3; D remains ambiguous. V lost 3 bases and J lost 0, with 4 bases in between. There are 13 residues in the CDR3. This CDR3 reads CASSFFSTDTQYF. For the CDR3, the DNA is TGTGCCAGCAGTTTCTTTAGCACAGATACGCAGTATTTT.

The chain uses TRBV4-1 and TRBJ2-7; TRBD1 is a possible D gene (6 bases). V lost 4 bases to trimming and J lost 5 bases, with 18 bases between them. The germline CDR1 and CDR2 sequences are MGHRA and YSYEKL. The CDR3 consists of 15 residues. This CDR3 is CASSPVGQGINEQYF. DNA for the CDR3: TGCGCCAGCAGCCCCGTGGGTCAGGGGATCAACGAGCAGTACTTC.

V and J are TRBV29-1 and TRBJ2-1; 8 positions agree with TRBD2. The ends lost 7 bases at V and 4 bases at J; junction bases unmatched: 6. This CDR3 contains 13 residues. The V gene's germline CDR1 is SQVTM and CDR2 ANQGSEA. The CDR3 sequence is CSGRLARYNEQFF. The CDR3 nucleotides read TGCAGCGGAAGACTAGCGAGATACAATGAGCAGTTCTTC.

This chain links TRBV7-2 with TRBJ1-6, with 7 bases lining up with TRBD1. The CDR3 has 15 amino acids. V lost 5 bases and J lost 7; bases outside the gene matches: 8. CDR1 and CDR2 from the germline V gene are SGHTA and FQGNSA. CDR3 coding DNA: TGTGCCAGCAGCAGGCCCGGGACAGCCAATTCACCCCTCCACTTT. Protein: CASSRPGTANSPLHF. Variable domain in full (rest from reference TRBV7-2 and TRBJ1-6): GAGVSQSPSNKVTEKGKDVELRCDPISGHTALYWYRQSLGQGLEFLIYFQGNSAPDKSGLPSDRFSAERTGGSVSTLTIQRTQQEDSAVYLCASSRPGTANSPLHFGNGTRLTVT.

The CDR3 is CASSFGQPPLHF. CDR3 DNA: TGTGCCAGCAGCTTCGGACAACCACCCCTCCACTTT. This chain links TRBV11-2 with TRBJ1-6, with TRBD1 as a possible D gene (5 bases). The ends were cut back, 3 bases at V and 11 bases at J, with 8 bases in the middle. This CDR3 is built from 12 residues. CDR1 is SGHAT, CDR2 FQNNGV, per germline.

This clonotype has at least ten counts. V is TRBV20-1 and J is TRBJ2-1; D possibly corresponds to TRBD1 (5 bases). Germline values: CDR1 DFQATT, CDR2 SNEGSKA (reference sequence). V was trimmed by 0 bases and J by 8 bases, leaving 14 bases between them. The CDR3 is 14 residues long. For the CDR3, the DNA is TGCAGTGCTAGAGATCCTTATAGCAGGGATGAGCAGTTCTTC. The encoded protein is CSARDPYSRDEQFF.